This T cell receptor beta chain was profiled in a study of follicular helper T cells after annual influenza vaccination. Time point noted: 2015-2016 season, pre-vaccination. Cells are cTfh (non-naive CD4+CXCR5+PD-1+), split by ICOS and CD38 into double-positive or double-negative. TCRB sequencing was done at Survey resolution level. The data were produced by immunoSEQ multiplex PCR, yet TCRdb's version contains in-frame clones alone and is incomplete. Of some 9,000 clones in the sample, 70% to 90% were seen once. V was shortened by 6 bases and J by 9 bases, with 18 bases between the two germline ends. This CDR3 contains 15 residues. The germline V gene encodes CDR1 MNHNY and CDR2 SVGAGI (reference sequence).

The rearrangement uses TRBV6-6 and TRBJ1-6, with D perhaps TRBD1 (5 bases). The source was CXCR5+ CD38- circulating T follicular helper cells from blood, collected on the day of influenza vaccination. Subset: circulating Tfh, non-naive CD4+CXCR5+PD-1+ (ICOS+CD38+ or ICOS-CD38-). This clonotype was sampled from an adult who received the influenza vaccine. The CDR3: CASRLGTASGSPLHF. The CDR3 nucleotides are TGTGCCAGCAGACTCGGGACGGCGTCGGGTTCACCCCTCCACTTT.